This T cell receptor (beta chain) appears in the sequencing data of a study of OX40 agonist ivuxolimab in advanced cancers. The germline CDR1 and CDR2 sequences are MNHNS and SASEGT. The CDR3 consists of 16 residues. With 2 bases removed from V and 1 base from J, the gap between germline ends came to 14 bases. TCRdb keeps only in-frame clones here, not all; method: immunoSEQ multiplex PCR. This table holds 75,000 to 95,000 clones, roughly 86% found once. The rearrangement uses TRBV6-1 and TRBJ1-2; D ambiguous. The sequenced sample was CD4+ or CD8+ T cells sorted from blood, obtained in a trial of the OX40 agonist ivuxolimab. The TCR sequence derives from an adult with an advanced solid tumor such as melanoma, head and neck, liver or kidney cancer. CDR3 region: CASSETLNGVNYGYTF. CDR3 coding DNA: TGTGCCAGCAGTGAAACCTTGAATGGGGTTAACTATGGCTACACCTTC.